This T cell receptor beta chain derives from a study of shared clonotypes between healthy human individuals. Study summary: Aged 18 to 49, the donors were two women and a few men. General study points: Non-shared clonotypes showed lower generation probabilities than clonotypes common to all four donors.

As to this clone: The antigen is undetermined.

Profiled with immunoSEQ multiplex PCR; TCRdb holds only in-frame clones, not every one. Of some 2,100,000 clones listed, under 97% are singletons. This CDR3 comprises 16 residues. Germline-derived CDR1 and CDR2 are LNHDA and SQIVND (reference sequence). The J segment lost 1 base and the V segment lost 7 bases, leaving 9 bases of the junction unmatched. Partitioning of CD4+ cells yielded a CD45RA+ naive subset and a CD45RA-negative memory subset. The TCR comes from a man aged 18 to 29 in good health. The chain uses TRBV19 and TRBJ1-5, with TRBD1 matching 8 bases. Material: naive CD4+ T cells sorted from blood. The sample's subset: CD45RA+ positively selected. The CDR3: CASKTGQGMSNQPQHF. CDR3 in DNA: TGTGCCAGTAAAACAGGACAGGGTATGAGCAATCAGCCCCAGCATTTT.